Below are 17 T cell receptor beta chains sequenced from a single sample in a study of metastatic and nonmetastatic thyroid tumors. MiXCR reprocessed the PCR reads for TCRdb. The table includes roughly 18,000 clones, about 28% detected once. Every patient was untreated before thyroid surgery. The specimen sequenced was tumor tissue. The receptors shown here come from a female donor with papillary thyroid cancer or a benign thyroid nodule (not recorded which). Some clones in this sample may be carry-over from other donors' samples.

At least ten counts were recorded for this clone. The V call is TRBV10-3, the J call TRBJ2-7; D unresolved. V lost 3 bases, J lost 7 bases, and 7 bases lay in between. The CDR3 spans 11 residues. Germline loops: CDR1 ENHRY, CDR2 SYGVKD. CDR3 sequence: CAISENREQYF. CDR3 DNA: TGTGCCATCAGTGAAAATAGGGAGCAGTACTTC.

Many counts were recorded for this clone. The rearrangement joins TRBV4-3 to TRBJ1-4; D might be TRBD1 (6 bases). CDR3 length: 16 amino acids. Deletions cut 1 base from V and 8 bases from J, with 17 bases between. CDR1 and CDR2 from the germline V gene are LGHNA and YSLEER. CDR3 sequence (DNA): TGCGCCAGCAGCCAAGTAGGGGGGGCCTTTGGGGAAAAACTGTTTTTT. Translating gives CASSQVGGAFGEKLFF.

Ten or more counts support this clone. Other DNA sequences in the sample encode the same CDR3. This chain links TRBV18 with TRBJ2-7, with D possibly TRBD2 on 7 matching bases. Germline assignment: CDR1 KGHSH and CDR2 LQKENI. The CDR3 is 17 residues long. Between the trimmed V and J ends, which lost 0 bases and 3 bases, there was a span of 18 bases. The CDR3 bases are TGTGCCAGCTCACCACCTCCTGGGGGGGCAAGATACTACGAGCAGTACTTC. Protein sequence: CASSPPPGGARYYEQYF. Full variable domain (outside the CDR3, taken from reference TRBV18 and TRBJ2-7): NAGVMQNPRHLVRRRGQEARLRCSPMKGHSHVYWYRQLPEEGLKFMVYLQKENIIDESGMPKERFSAEFPKEGPSILRIQQVVRGDSAAYFCASSPPPGGARYYEQYFGPGTRLTVT.

This clone was detected once. The rearrangement joins TRBV20-1 to TRBJ2-7, with 12 bases lining up with TRBD1. Germline V gene sequence: CDR1 DFQATT, CDR2 SNEGSKA (reference sequence). CDR3 length equals 14 residues. With 0 bases clipped from V and 6 bases from J, the junction kept 3 bases outside the gene matches. The CDR3 sequence is CSARDLGQGAEQYF. The CDR3 DNA reads TGCAGTGCTAGAGATTTGGGACAGGGGGCCGAGCAGTACTTC.

The chain uses TRBV7-3 and TRBJ2-3; possible D gene TRBD1, 6 bases. The V gene's germline CDR1 is SGHTA and CDR2 FQGTGA. The CDR3 sequence is 15 residues long. Trimming left V 0 bases short and J 2 bases short, with 9 bases between. CDR3 protein: CASSLTGQLTDTQYF. CDR3 sequence (DNA): TGTGCCAGCAGCTTAACAGGACAGCTCACAGATACGCAGTATTTT. Filled out from reference TRBV7-3 and TRBJ2-3, the complete variable domain reads GAGVSQTPSNKVTEKGKYVELRCDPISGHTALYWYRQSLGQGPEFLIYFQGTGAADDSGLPNDRFFAVRPEGSVSTLKIQRTERGDSAVYLCASSLTGQLTDTQYFGPGTRLTVL.

This clone was found a few times. This rearrangement joins TRBV10-2 to TRBJ1-3; maybe TRBD1 (5 bases). V was trimmed by 6 bases and J by 4 bases, leaving 22 bases between them. CDR3 size: 17 residues. Per the germline V gene, CDR1 is WSHSY and CDR2 is SAAADI. CDR3 protein: CASRRDGSKVSGNTIYF. The CDR3 DNA reads as TGCGCCAGCAGAAGGGACGGGTCGAAGGTTTCCGGAAACACCATATATTTT.

This clone was picked up many times. The chain recombines TRBV18 with TRBJ1-1; no clear D. Deletions cut 5 bases from V and 8 bases from J, with 12 bases between. In germline, CDR1 is KGHSH, CDR2 LQKENI. This CDR3 spans 12 amino acids. CDR3: CASSVGAGEAFF. The CDR3, as DNA: TGTGCCAGCTCAGTAGGAGCCGGAGAAGCTTTCTTT.

The chain employs TRBV6-1 and TRBJ2-2; 8 bases match TRBD2. Per the germline V gene, CDR1 is MNHNS and CDR2 is SASEGT. Losses at the gene ends were 6 bases for V and 7 bases for J; bases not matched to a gene: 7. The CDR3 totals 14 residues. This chain's CDR3 is CASRRAGEYGELFF. The DNA for the CDR3 is TGTGCCAGCAGAAGAGCGGGAGAGTACGGGGAGCTGTTTTTT.

This clone occurred many times. This may be a read error, as it is one base from a much larger clone. The chain uses TRBV6-4 and TRBJ1-6; D is unclear. The V end was cut by 6 bases, the J end by 8 bases, with 17 bases between. The CDR3 is 15 amino acids. Germline CDR1 and CDR2: MRHNA and SNTAGT. The CDR3 sequence is CASRDEYARDSPLHF. The CDR3 DNA sequence: TGTGCCAGCAGAGACGAATACGCCAGAGATTCACCCCTCCACTTT.

The chain couples TRBV5-1 to TRBJ2-7, with 13 positions matching TRBD2. The CDR3 sequence is 16 residues long. Losses at the gene ends were 4 bases for V and 6 bases for J; bases not matched to a gene: 10. Germline CDR1 SGHRS, CDR2 YFSETQ. The CDR3 sequence is CASSGGLAGRTGEQYF. The CDR3 region has the DNA TGCGCCAGCAGCGGGGGACTAGCGGGGAGGACGGGCGAGCAGTACTTC.

This sequence joins TRBV5-1 and TRBJ2-1, with D unresolved. The germline V gene encodes CDR1 SGHRS and CDR2 YFSETQ. The CDR3 is made up of 12 amino acids. V was trimmed by 1 base and J by 7 bases, leaving 6 bases between them. In DNA form, the CDR3 reads TGCGCCAGCAGCTTGTGGGATAATGAGCAGTTCTTC. Its protein is CASSLWDNEQFF.

This clone was counted many times. V gene TRBV7-2 combines with J gene TRBJ1-1; TRBD1 matches 10 bases. The CDR3 is 20 amino acids. In germline, CDR1 is SGHTA, CDR2 FQGNSA. V dropped 1 base and J dropped 0; count of bases not matched to a gene: 14. CDR3 sequence (DNA): TGTGCCAGCAGCTTAGGTGGCGGGACAGGGGAGGTTGGGCTGAACACTGAAGCTTTCTTT. It yields the protein CASSLGGGTGEVGLNTEAFF.

This clone was observed a few times. This chain connects TRBV6-5 to TRBJ2-7, with a weak D call TRBD2 (7 bases). Germline CDR1 MNHEY, CDR2 SVGAGI. The CDR3 covers 15 residues. Trimming removed 2 bases from V and 0 bases from J, with 11 bases in between. CDR3 sequence reads: CASSYEGGASYEQYF. DNA for the CDR3: TGTGCCAGCAGTTACGAGGGGGGGGCCTCCTACGAGCAGTACTTC.

This clone was seen at least ten times. This CDR3 reads CASRTPSGSLQETQYF. In DNA form, the CDR3 reads TGTGCCAGCAGAACCCCTAGCGGGAGCCTCCAAGAGACCCAGTACTTC. The V and J genes are TRBV2 and TRBJ2-5; 10 bases line up with TRBD2. This CDR3 is built from 16 residues. Germline values: CDR1 SNHLY, CDR2 FYNNEI. The V gene end was trimmed by 6 bases and the J gene end by 1 base; junction bases not matched to a gene: 8.

This clone showed up many times. The chain carries TRBV30 and TRBJ1-6; D is unresolved. Germline values: CDR1 GTSNPN, CDR2 SVGIG (reference sequence). V lost 0 bases and J 7 bases, leaving 10 bases between the germline ends. CDR3 length: 14 residues. For the CDR3, the DNA is TGTGCCTGGAGTGTTAGGGATAAGAATTCACCCCTCCACTTT. Protein product: CAWSVRDKNSPLHF.

This clone is labeled as medium-sized. This rearrangement joins TRBV27 to TRBJ2-7, with 14 bases matching TRBD2. CDR1 and CDR2 from the germline V gene are MNHEY and SMNVEV (reference sequence). This CDR3 is 16 amino acids long. V trimming: 4 bases; J trimming: 7 bases; junction bases outside the gene matches: 9. The CDR3 DNA sequence: TGTGCCAGCAGTTCGGGACTAGCGGGAGTGAAGGGGGAGCAGTACTTC. Residues: CASSSGLAGVKGEQYF.

This clone has ten or more counts. This chain uses TRBV2 with TRBJ1-4, with TRBD1 matching over 8 bases. The CDR3 covers 14 residues. Germline trimming cut 6 bases from V and 0 bases from J; bases unmatched to any gene: 0. CDR1 is SNHLY, CDR2 FYNNEI, per germline. The CDR3 region has the DNA TGTGCCAGCAGGGGACAGGCAACTAATGAAAAACTGTTTTTT. Translated: CASRGQATNEKLFF. Full variable domain (outside the CDR3, taken from reference TRBV2 and TRBJ1-4): EPEVTQTPSHQVTQMGQEVILRCVPISNHLYFYWYRQILGQKVEFLVSFYNNEISEKSEIFDDQFSVERPDGSNFTLKIRSTKLEDSAMYFCASRGQATNEKLFFGSGTQLSVL.